The rows below give T cell receptor beta chains drawn from one sample of a study of PD-1 blockade in mismatch repair-deficient tumors. Produced via immunoSEQ multiplex PCR; TCRdb's table is partial and in-frame only. In the table there are over 15,000 clones, 80% to 85% of which are singletons. The sequencing here drew on PBMCs, taken 4 weeks after starting pembrolizumab. Source of these receptors: an adult with mismatch repair-deficient cancer. CDR3s include the opening cysteine and the closing phenylalanine or tryptophan. D genes are given only for firm matches. For some rows the clone size is stated as once, few or many, or as a class when expanded; others skip it.

v_call	j_call	d_call	clone_size	cdr3_nt	cdr3_aa
TRBV5-1	TRBJ1-1	TRBD1	NA	TGCGCCAGCAGCTTGGTGGGCAGGGGCGGCAGGGGGATGAACACTGAAGCTTTCTTT	CASSLVGRGGRGMNTEAFF
TRBV28	TRBJ2-1	TRBD2	once	TGTGCCAGCAGTTTACCCGGGACTAAGTTGAATGAGCAGTTCTTC	CASSLPGTKLNEQFF
TRBV19	TRBJ2-1	TRBD2	NA	TGTGCCAGGAAGCCACTATTCAGCGGGGTCTACAATGAGCAGTTCTTC	CARKPLFSGVYNEQFF
TRBV7-2	TRBJ2-7	NA	NA	TGTGCCAGCAGCTTAGCGCTTGGCGGTTACGAGCAGTACTTC	CASSLALGGYEQYF
TRBV28	TRBJ2-7	TRBD1	NA	TGTGCCAGCAGGACAGGGGGCCAAATTTACGAGCAGTACTTC	CASRTGGQIYEQYF
TRBV5-3	TRBJ1-3	NA	NA	TGTGCCAGAAGCTTGGGACTCGGGAGAGGAAACACCATATATTTT	CARSLGLGRGNTIYF
TRBV10-2	TRBJ2-1	NA	NA	TGCGCCAGCAGGAGACTGGATGAGCAGTTCTTC	CASRRLDEQFF
TRBV5-5	TRBJ1-5	TRBD1	NA	TGTGCCAGCAGCTTGCGGGCACGACAGGGCGGGCAGCCCCAGCATTTT	CASSLRARQGGQPQHF
TRBV28	TRBJ1-5	TRBD1	few	TGTGCCAGCAGTTTAGGACAGGGGCATCGGCACCAGCCCCAGCATTTT	CASSLGQGHRHQPQHF
TRBV7-8	TRBJ2-3	NA	NA	TGTGCCAGCAGCTTAGCGGCGGGCTCCACAGATACGCAGTATTTT	CASSLAAGSTDTQYF
TRBV5-1	TRBJ2-3	TRBD1	NA	TGCGCCAGCAGCTTGATCGGGACAGGGGCCACAGATACGCAGTATTTT	CASSLIGTGATDTQYF
TRBV2	TRBJ2-1	TRBD2	NA	TGTGCCAGCAGTGGGCGGAGCGGGAGGGGAAATGAGCAGTTCTTC	CASSGRSGRGNEQFF
TRBV4-1	TRBJ2-6	NA	NA	TGCGCCAGCAGCAACGTGGTCGAACCACAAAGTCGGGCCAACGTCCTGACTTTC	CASSNVVEPQSRANVLTF
TRBV18	TRBJ2-7	TRBD2	NA	TGTGCCAGCTCCCGGGGACTAGCGGGAGAGGGGGAGCAGTACTTC	CASSRGLAGEGEQYF
TRBV7-8	TRBJ2-5	NA	NA	TGTGCCAGCAGCTTAGGAGGGTTGGGAGAGACCCAGTACTTC	CASSLGGLGETQYF
TRBV28	TRBJ2-7	NA	NA	TGTGCCAGCAGTTCCCCGGCGGGGACTGACTACGAGCAGTACTTC	CASSSPAGTDYEQYF
TRBV14	TRBJ2-3	NA	NA	TGTGCCAGCAGCCCGGACAGCACCACAGATACGCAGTATTTT	CASSPDSTTDTQYF
TRBV10-1	TRBJ2-1	NA	NA	TGCGCCAGCAGTGAGTCGGAGCGACCCTACAATGAGCAGTTCTTC	CASSESERPYNEQFF
TRBV18	TRBJ2-2	TRBD2	once	TGTGCCAGCTCACCATGGACTAGCGGACTAAACACCGGGGAGCTGTTTTTT	CASSPWTSGLNTGELFF
TRBV28	TRBJ2-3	TRBD2	NA	TGTGCCAGCCGCGGGACTAGCGGGAGTGTGTGGGATACGCAGTATTTT	CASRGTSGSVWDTQYF
TRBV9	TRBJ1-3	NA	NA	TGTGCCAGCAGCGTAGGAGGGGGGGCGAGCTCTGGAAACACCATATATTTT	CASSVGGGASSGNTIYF
TRBV6-5	TRBJ2-1	TRBD2	NA	TGTGCCAGCAGTTACTCGAAGGGGACTAGCGGCAATGAGCAGTTCTTC	CASSYSKGTSGNEQFF
TRBV18	TRBJ1-1	NA	NA	TGTGCCAGCTCCCCCAGAGGGAAGGCGGACACTGAAGCTTTCTTT	CASSPRGKADTEAFF
TRBV21-1	TRBJ2-4	NA	NA	TGTGCCAGCAGCAAAGAGGGGACAGACCTAGCCAAAAACATTCAGTACTTC	CASSKEGTDLAKNIQYF
TRBV6-1	TRBJ2-5	NA	NA	TGTGCCAGTTATGTAAACAGGGTTTTCCAAGAGACCCAGTACTTC	CASYVNRVFQETQYF
TRBV7-9	TRBJ1-4	TRBD1	NA	TGTGCCAGCAGCTCAGGACAGGGGTCCACTAATGAAAAACTGTTTTTT	CASSSGQGSTNEKLFF
TRBV2	TRBJ2-7	NA	few	TGTGCCAGCAGTGAGGGGGGAGGTACCTACGAGCAGTACTTC	CASSEGGGTYEQYF
TRBV5-1	TRBJ1-1	NA	NA	TGCGCCAGCAGCTTGGCCGGACAGATGAACACTGAAGCTTTCTTT	CASSLAGQMNTEAFF
TRBV5-1	TRBJ2-7	NA	NA	TGCGCCAGCAGCTTGTTCACAGATTCCTACGAGCAGTACTTC	CASSLFTDSYEQYF
TRBV15	TRBJ1-5	TRBD1	NA	TGTGCCACCAGCTTCTACAGGGGGCGCGGAGACAGGCAGCCCCAGCATTTT	CATSFYRGRGDRQPQHF
TRBV6-1	TRBJ2-7	TRBD1	NA	TGTGCCAGCAAGAATCAGGGGGCTAGGGACGAGCAGTACTTC	CASKNQGARDEQYF
TRBV19	TRBJ2-2	TRBD1	NA	TGTGCCAGTAGCCTTGGGACAGCCGCGAACACCGGGGAGCTGTTTTTT	CASSLGTAANTGELFF
TRBV11-2	TRBJ2-3	NA	NA	TGTGCCAGCAGCTTAGGGGCTCCCTATACGCAGTATTTT	CASSLGAPYTQYF
TRBV27	TRBJ1-2	TRBD1	few	TGTGCCAGCCGGAATCCGGGACAGGGGAGAGATGGCTACACCTTC	CASRNPGQGRDGYTF